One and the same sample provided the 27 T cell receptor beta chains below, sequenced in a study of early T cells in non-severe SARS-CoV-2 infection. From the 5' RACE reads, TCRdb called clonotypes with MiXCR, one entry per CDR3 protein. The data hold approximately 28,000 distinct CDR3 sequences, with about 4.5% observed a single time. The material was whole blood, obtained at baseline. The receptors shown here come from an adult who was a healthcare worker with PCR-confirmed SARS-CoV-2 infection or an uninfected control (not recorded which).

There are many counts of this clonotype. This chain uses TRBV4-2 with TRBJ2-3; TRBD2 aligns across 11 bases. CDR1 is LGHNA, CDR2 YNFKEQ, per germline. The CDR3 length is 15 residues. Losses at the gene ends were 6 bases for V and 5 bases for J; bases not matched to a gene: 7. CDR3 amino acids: CASSPLAGGLDTQYF. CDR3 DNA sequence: TGTGCCAGCAGTCCCCTAGCGGGGGGCCTAGATACGCAGTATTTT.

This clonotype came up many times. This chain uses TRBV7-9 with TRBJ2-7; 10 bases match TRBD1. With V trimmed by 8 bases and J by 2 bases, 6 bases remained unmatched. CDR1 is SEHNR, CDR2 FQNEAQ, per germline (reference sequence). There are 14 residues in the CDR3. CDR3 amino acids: CASGETGGPYEQYF. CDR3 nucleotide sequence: TGTGCCAGCGGGGAGACAGGGGGCCCCTACGAGCAGTACTTC.

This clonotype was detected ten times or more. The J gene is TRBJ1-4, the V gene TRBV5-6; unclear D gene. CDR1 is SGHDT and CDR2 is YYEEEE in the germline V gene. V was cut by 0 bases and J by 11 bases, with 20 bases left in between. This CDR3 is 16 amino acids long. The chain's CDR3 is CASSLDPGRASSKLFF. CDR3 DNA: TGTGCCAGCAGCTTGGATCCGGGCCGAGCCTCGTCGAAACTGTTTTTT.

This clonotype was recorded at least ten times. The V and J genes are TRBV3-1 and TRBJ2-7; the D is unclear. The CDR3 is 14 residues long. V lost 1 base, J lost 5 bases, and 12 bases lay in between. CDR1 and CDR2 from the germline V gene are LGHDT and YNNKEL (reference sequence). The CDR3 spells CASSQGTRAHEQYF. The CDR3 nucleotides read TGTGCCAGCAGCCAAGGTACAAGGGCCCACGAGCAGTACTTC.

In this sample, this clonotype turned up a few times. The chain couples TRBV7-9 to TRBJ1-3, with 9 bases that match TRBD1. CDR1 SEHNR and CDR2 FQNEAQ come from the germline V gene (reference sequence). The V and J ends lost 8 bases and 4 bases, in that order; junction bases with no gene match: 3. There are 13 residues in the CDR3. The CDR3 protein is CASLQGAGNTIYF. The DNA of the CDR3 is TGTGCCAGCCTACAGGGGGCCGGAAACACCATATATTTT.

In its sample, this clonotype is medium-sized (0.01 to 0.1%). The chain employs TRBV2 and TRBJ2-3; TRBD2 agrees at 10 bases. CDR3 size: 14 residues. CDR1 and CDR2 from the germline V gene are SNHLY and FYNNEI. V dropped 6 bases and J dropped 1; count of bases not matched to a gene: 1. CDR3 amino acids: CASRGTSGTDTQYF. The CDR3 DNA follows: TGTGCCAGCAGGGGGACTAGCGGCACAGATACGCAGTATTTT.

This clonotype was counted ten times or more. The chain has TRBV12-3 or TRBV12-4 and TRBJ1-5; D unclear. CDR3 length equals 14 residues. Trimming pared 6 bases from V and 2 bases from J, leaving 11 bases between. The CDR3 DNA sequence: TGTGCCAGCAGGGGAGGAGGACGCAATCAGCCCCAGCATTTT. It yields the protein CASRGGGRNQPQHF.

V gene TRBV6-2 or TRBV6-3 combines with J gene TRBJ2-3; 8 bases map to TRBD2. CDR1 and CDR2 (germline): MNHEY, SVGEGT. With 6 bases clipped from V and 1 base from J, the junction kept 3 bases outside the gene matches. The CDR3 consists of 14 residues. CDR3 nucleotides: TGTGCCAGCAGACCGGGGGGGCGCACAGATACGCAGTATTTT. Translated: CASRPGGRTDTQYF.

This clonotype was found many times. CDR3 nucleotide sequence: TGTGCCAGCAGCTTAGGGTTCGGCGGGGCCAACTACAATGAGCAGTTCTTC. This translates into CASSLGFGGANYNEQFF. The genes are TRBV7-3 and TRBJ2-1; tentative D call: TRBD2 (6 bases). The germline V and J ends were trimmed by 2 bases and 3 bases, with 17 bases remaining between them. Germline V gene sequence: CDR1 SGHTA, CDR2 FQGTGA. The CDR3 length is 17 residues. Based on the CDR3 plus reference TRBV7-3 and TRBJ2-1, the full variable domain is GAGVSQTPSNKVTEKGKYVELRCDPISGHTALYWYRQSLGQGPEFLIYFQGTGAADDSGLPNDRFFAVRPEGSVSTLKIQRTERGDSAVYLCASSLGFGGANYNEQFFGPGTRLTVL.

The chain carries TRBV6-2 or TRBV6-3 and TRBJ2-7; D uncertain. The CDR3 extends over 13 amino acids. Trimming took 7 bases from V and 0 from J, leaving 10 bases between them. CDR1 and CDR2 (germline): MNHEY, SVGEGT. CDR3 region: CASKTASSYEQYF. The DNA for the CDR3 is TGTGCCAGCAAAACCGCGAGCTCCTACGAGCAGTACTTC.

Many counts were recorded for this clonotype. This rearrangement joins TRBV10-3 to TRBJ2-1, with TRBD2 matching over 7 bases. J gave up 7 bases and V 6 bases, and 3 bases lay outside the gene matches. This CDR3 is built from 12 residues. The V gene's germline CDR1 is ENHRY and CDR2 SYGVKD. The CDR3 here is CAISPSGNEQFF. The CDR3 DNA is TGTGCCATCAGCCCTAGCGGAAATGAGCAGTTCTTC.

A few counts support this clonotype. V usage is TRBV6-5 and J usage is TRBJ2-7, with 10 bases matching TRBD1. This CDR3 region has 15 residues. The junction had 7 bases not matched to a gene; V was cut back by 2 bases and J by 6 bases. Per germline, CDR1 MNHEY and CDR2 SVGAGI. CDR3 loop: CASSYVGTGEAEQYF. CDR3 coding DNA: TGTGCCAGCAGTTACGTCGGGACAGGGGAGGCCGAGCAGTACTTC.

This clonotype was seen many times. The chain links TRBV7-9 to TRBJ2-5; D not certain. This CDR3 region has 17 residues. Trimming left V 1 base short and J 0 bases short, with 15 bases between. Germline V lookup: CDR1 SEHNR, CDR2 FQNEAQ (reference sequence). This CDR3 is CASSLDVGRPYQETQYF. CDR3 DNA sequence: TGTGCCAGCAGCTTAGATGTTGGCAGACCGTACCAAGAGACCCAGTACTTC.

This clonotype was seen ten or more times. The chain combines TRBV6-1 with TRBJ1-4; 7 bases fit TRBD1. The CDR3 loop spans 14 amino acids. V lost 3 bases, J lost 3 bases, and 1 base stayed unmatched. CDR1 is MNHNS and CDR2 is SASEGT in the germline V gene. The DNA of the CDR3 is TGTGCCAGCAGTGACGGGACAGCTAATGAAAAACTGTTTTTT. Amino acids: CASSDGTANEKLFF.

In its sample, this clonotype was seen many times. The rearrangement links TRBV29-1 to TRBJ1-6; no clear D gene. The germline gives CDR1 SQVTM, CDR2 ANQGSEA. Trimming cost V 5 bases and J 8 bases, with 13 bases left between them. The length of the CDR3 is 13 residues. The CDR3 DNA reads TGCAGCGTTCAACATGGAGGTGATTCACCCCTCCACTTT. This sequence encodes CSVQHGGDSPLHF.

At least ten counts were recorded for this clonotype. In DNA form, the CDR3 reads TGTGCCAGCAGGGAAGCCGGGACAGGGGGGAATGGCTACACCTTC. Its protein product is CASREAGTGGNGYTF. V usage is TRBV28 and J usage is TRBJ1-2, with TRBD1 matching over 11 bases. Germline V lookup: CDR1 MDHEN, CDR2 SYDVKM. The CDR3 is 15 amino acids. J lost 6 bases, V lost 6 bases, and 9 bases had no gene match.

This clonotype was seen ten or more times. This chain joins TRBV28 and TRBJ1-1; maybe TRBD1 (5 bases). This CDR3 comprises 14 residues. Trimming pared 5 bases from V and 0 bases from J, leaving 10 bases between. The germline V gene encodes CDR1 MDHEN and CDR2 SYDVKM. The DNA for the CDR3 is TGTGCCAGCAGTGATGGGGCGCTGAACACTGAAGCTTTCTTT. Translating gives CASSDGALNTEAFF.

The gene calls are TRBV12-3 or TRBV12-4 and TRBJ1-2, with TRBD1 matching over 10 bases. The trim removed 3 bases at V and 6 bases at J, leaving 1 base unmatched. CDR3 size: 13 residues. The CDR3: CASSLTGGNGYTF. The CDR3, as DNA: TGTGCCAGCAGTTTGACAGGGGGCAATGGCTACACCTTC.

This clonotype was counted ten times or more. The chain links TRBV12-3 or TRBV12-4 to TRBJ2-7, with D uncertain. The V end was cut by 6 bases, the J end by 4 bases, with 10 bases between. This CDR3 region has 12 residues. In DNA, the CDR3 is TGTGCCAGCAGCCCCATGGTATACGAGCAGTACTTC. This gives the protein CASSPMVYEQYF.

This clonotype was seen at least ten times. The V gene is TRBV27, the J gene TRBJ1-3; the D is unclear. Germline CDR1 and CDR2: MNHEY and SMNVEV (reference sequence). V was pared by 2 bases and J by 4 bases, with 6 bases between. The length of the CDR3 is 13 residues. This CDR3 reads CASSLNKGNTIYF. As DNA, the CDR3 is TGTGCCAGCAGTTTAAATAAGGGAAACACCATATATTTT.

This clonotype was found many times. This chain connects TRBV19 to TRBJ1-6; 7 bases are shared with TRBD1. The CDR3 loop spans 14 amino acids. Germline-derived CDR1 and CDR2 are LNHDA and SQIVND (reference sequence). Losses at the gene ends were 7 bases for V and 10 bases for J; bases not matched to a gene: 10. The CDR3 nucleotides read TGTGCCAGTACCCCAGCAGGGGGAGGATCACCCCTCCACTTT. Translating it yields CASTPAGGGSPLHF.

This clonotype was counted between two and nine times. The CDR3 DNA reads TGTGCCAGCTCACCAGCCCCTAGCGGAGAAGAGACCCAGTACTTC. Its protein product is CASSPAPSGEETQYF. This chain connects TRBV18 to TRBJ2-5, with 7 bases that match TRBD2. The CDR3 consists of 15 residues. CDR1 and CDR2 from the germline V gene are KGHSH and LQKENI. V lost 2 bases, J lost 3 bases, and 6 bases stayed unmatched.

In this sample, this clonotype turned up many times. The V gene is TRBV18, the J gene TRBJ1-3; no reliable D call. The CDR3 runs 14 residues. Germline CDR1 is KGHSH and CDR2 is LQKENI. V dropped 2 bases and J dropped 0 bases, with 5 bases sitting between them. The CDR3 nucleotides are TGTGCCAGCTCACCAGAAAGCTCTGGAAACACCATATATTTT. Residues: CASSPESSGNTIYF.

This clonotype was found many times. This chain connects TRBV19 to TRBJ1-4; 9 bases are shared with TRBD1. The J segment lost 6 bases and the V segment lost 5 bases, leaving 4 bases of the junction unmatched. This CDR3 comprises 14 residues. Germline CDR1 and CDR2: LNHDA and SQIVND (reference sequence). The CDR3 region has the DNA TGTGCCAGTAGTTTCCGGGACAGGGATGAAAAACTGTTTTTT. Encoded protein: CASSFRDRDEKLFF.

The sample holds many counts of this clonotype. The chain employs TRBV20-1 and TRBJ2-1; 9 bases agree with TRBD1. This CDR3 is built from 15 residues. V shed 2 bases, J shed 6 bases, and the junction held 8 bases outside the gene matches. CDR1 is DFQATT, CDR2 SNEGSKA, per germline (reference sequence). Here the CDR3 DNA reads TGCAGTGCTAGATCCCCCGGGACAGGGATCAATGAGCAGTTCTTC. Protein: CSARSPGTGINEQFF.

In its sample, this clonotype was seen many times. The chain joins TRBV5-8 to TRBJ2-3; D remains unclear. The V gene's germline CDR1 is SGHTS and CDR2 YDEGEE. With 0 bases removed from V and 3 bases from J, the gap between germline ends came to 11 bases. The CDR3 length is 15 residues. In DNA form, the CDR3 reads TGTGCCAGCAGCTTGGGCGGTGCGAATACAGATACGCAGTATTTT. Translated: CASSLGGANTDTQYF.

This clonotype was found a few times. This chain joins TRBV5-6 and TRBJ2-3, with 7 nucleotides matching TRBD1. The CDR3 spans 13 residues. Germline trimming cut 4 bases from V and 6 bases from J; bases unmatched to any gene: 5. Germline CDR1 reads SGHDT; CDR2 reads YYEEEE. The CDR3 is CASSTGTADTQYF. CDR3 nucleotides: TGTGCCAGCAGCACGGGGACAGCCGATACGCAGTATTTT.